Below are 15 T cell receptor beta chains sequenced from a single sample in a study of T cells after somatic rescue of genetic block. This table comes from immunoSEQ multiplex PCR, and its TCRdb copy is limited to in-frame clones, with some not included. The table has 68,000 or so clones, around 90% seen once. The sequenced sample consisted of peripheral blood mononuclear cells (PBMCs). These TCRs come from a middle-aged man.

This sequence joins TRBV5-6 and TRBJ1-2; D is undetermined. CDR1 and CDR2 (germline): SGHDT, YYEEEE. The CDR3 runs 12 residues. The V end lost 4 bases, the J end lost 3 bases, and 7 bases lay between the germline ends. In DNA, the CDR3 is TGTGCCAGCAGCAGTGATTACTATGGCTACACCTTC. It yields the protein CASSSDYYGYTF.

The chain has TRBV19 and TRBJ2-7, with D possibly TRBD2 on 5 matching bases. The germline CDR1 and CDR2 sequences are LNHDA and SQIVND (reference sequence). This CDR3 spans 14 amino acids. Deletions cut 1 base from V and 6 bases from J, with 13 bases between. The CDR3 DNA sequence: TGTGCCAGTAGTATAGGGACTCGCTCGGCCGAGCAGTACTTC. Its translation: CASSIGTRSAEQYF. Using reference TRBV19 and TRBJ2-7 for the parts outside the CDR3, the full variable domain is DGGITQSPKYLFRKEGQNVTLSCEQNLNHDAMYWYRQDPGQGLRLIYYSQIVNDFQKGDIAEGYSVSREKKESFPLTVTSAQKNPTAFYLCASSIGTRSAEQYFGPGTRLTVT.

The chain is built from TRBV5-5 and TRBJ1-1, with D uncertain. Trimming left V 0 bases short and J 1 base short, with 4 bases between. Per the germline V gene, CDR1 is SGHKS and CDR2 is YYEKEE (reference sequence). The CDR3 contains 13 residues. The CDR3, as DNA: TGTGCCAGCAGCTTGGGGGGGAACACTGAAGCTTTCTTT. It translates to CASSLGGNTEAFF.

The chain carries TRBV7-3 and TRBJ2-1, with 13 bases that match TRBD2. The V gene end was trimmed by 5 bases and the J gene end by 5 bases; junction bases not matched to a gene: 3. The germline gives CDR1 SGHTA, CDR2 FQGTGA. The CDR3 length is 15 residues. The CDR3 here is CASSQLAGGHNEQFF. CDR3 coding DNA: TGTGCCAGCAGCCAACTAGCGGGGGGGCACAATGAGCAGTTCTTC.

The chain links TRBV6-1 to TRBJ2-2; D not certain. V lost 2 bases and J lost 4, with 11 bases in between. The CDR3 extends over 15 amino acids. Looked up from germline, CDR1 is MNHNS and CDR2 is SASEGT. In DNA, the CDR3 is TGTGCCAGCAGTGAACCAAGCCTCGGCACCGGGGAGCTGTTTTTT. As protein: CASSEPSLGTGELFF.

The rearrangement links TRBV15 to TRBJ1-1; no clear D gene. V gave up 5 bases and J gave up 1 base, with 8 bases separating them. CDR3 length: 13 residues. Germline assignment: CDR1 LNHNV and CDR2 YYDKDF (reference sequence). The CDR3 region is CATSFAENTEAFF. In nucleotides, the CDR3 is TGTGCCACCAGCTTCGCAGAGAACACTGAAGCTTTCTTT.

The chain combines TRBV9 with TRBJ1-2; D call uncertain. The V gene lost 3 bases and the J gene lost 4 bases, with 16 bases spanning the gap. Germline lookup yields CDR1 SGDLS and CDR2 YYNGEE. The CDR3 covers 15 residues. CDR3 loop: CASSGAPGSIYGYTF. For the CDR3, the DNA is TGTGCCAGCAGCGGGGCCCCCGGCAGCATCTATGGCTACACCTTC.

The chain combines TRBV21-1 with TRBJ2-1; the table's D call, TRBD1, has no DNA check behind it. TRBV21-1 is labeled a pseudogene. CDR3 size: 16 residues. The CDR3 DNA reads as TGTGCCAGCAGCAGCCGGGATGGGACAGCCTACAATGAGCAGTTCTTC. Amino acid sequence: CASSSRDGTAYNEQFF.

V gene TRBV4-1 combines with J gene TRBJ2-3; D is unresolved. Germline V gene sequence: CDR1 MGHRA, CDR2 YSYEKL. V was trimmed by 4 bases and J by 3 bases, leaving 11 bases between them. The CDR3 is 14 residues long. Here the CDR3 reads CASSLGPKTDTQYF. The CDR3 DNA is TGCGCCAGCAGCCTCGGTCCCAAAACAGATACGCAGTATTTT.

The chain uses TRBV25-1 and TRBJ2-2; 7 bases are a match to TRBD2. V gave up 8 bases and J gave up 1 base; unmatched junction bases: 13. CDR3 length: 17 amino acids. CDR1 MGHDK and CDR2 SYGVNS come from the germline V gene. The CDR3 sequence: CASRPVGGTMNTGELFF. CDR3 DNA sequence: TGTGCCAGCCGCCCTGTCGGGGGGACCATGAACACCGGGGAGCTGTTTTTT.

The chain joins TRBV9 to TRBJ1-1; D is perhaps TRBD1 (5 bases). Germline V gives CDR1 SGDLS, CDR2 YYNGEE. The CDR3 length is 14 residues. V was shortened by 3 bases and J by 6 bases, with 15 bases between the two germline ends. The CDR3 is CASSARGAGAEAFF. The CDR3 DNA reads as TGTGCCAGCAGCGCGAGAGGCGCGGGGGCTGAAGCTTTCTTT.

The table lists this clone with a few counts. The chain uses TRBV6-6 and TRBJ2-3; no clear D. CDR3 length: 16 amino acids. Germline CDR1 and CDR2: MNHNY and SVGAGI (reference sequence). The germline V and J ends were trimmed by 0 bases and 2 bases, with 12 bases remaining between them. The DNA of the CDR3 is TGTGCCAGCAGTTACTCCTCCTCTGACCCCACAGATACGCAGTATTTT. This codes for CASSYSSSDPTDTQYF.

The chain combines TRBV7-9 with TRBJ2-3; 14 positions match TRBD2. The CDR3 spans 16 residues. The junction had 7 bases not matched to a gene; V was cut back by 5 bases and J by 6 bases. The germline V gene has CDR1 SEHNR and CDR2 FQNEAQ (reference sequence). The CDR3 spells CASSLGTSGSRDTQYF. CDR3 nucleotide sequence: TGTGCCAGCAGCCTGGGGACTAGCGGGAGCCGGGATACGCAGTATTTT.

V and J are TRBV7-9 and TRBJ2-5; D not resolved. V was cut by 2 bases and J by 7 bases, with 11 bases left in between. Germline CDR1 reads SEHNR; CDR2 reads FQNEAQ (reference sequence). This CDR3 comprises 13 residues. The CDR3 region has the DNA TGTGCCAGCAGCTTAAATGCGGTGGGGACCCAGTACTTC. Encoded protein: CASSLNAVGTQYF.

The chain has TRBV10-2 and TRBJ2-3, with 10 bases that match TRBD2. The germline V gene encodes CDR1 WSHSY and CDR2 SAAADI. Unmatched junction bases numbered 3, after V lost 2 bases and J lost 7 bases. CDR3 length equals 14 residues. The DNA of the CDR3 is TGCGCCAGCAGTGAGACTAGCGGGATCAATACGCAGTATTTT. Translated: CASSETSGINTQYF.